The sample holds a few counts of the clone carrying this T cell receptor (beta chain). Its specificity is not known. This record comes from a study of blood T cells in healthy people across ages. Each of the donors had 9 to 10 milliliters of peripheral blood drawn into EDTA-treated Vacutainer tubes. V shed 6 bases and J 9 bases; nucleotides not matched to a gene: 11. Germline CDR1 and CDR2: SNHLY and FYNNEI. The CDR3 loop spans 14 amino acids. A second PCR of roughly 6 to 12 cycles used a sample-barcoded 5' primer and a J-beta primer mix. Each of the cDNA molecules was tagged by a template-switch adaptor with 12 random nucleotides. From the 5' RACE reads, TCRdb called clonotypes with MiXCR, one entry per CDR3 protein. The table has some 760,000 distinct CDR3 sequences, 20% to 25% seen once. Study conclusions and caveats: Fewer expanded clones and more diversity marked long-lived versus aged donors.

This sample also appeared in a second study, on T cells of mothers and their children.

The chain couples TRBV2 to TRBJ2-1, with 7 bases lining up with TRBD1. The clonotype was recovered from a boy between 10 and 17 years old in good health. The sequenced sample was blood. In DNA, the CDR3 is TGTGCCAGCAGCGAAAGTTGGACAGGTGCTGAGCAGTTCTTC. As protein: CASSESWTGAEQFF.